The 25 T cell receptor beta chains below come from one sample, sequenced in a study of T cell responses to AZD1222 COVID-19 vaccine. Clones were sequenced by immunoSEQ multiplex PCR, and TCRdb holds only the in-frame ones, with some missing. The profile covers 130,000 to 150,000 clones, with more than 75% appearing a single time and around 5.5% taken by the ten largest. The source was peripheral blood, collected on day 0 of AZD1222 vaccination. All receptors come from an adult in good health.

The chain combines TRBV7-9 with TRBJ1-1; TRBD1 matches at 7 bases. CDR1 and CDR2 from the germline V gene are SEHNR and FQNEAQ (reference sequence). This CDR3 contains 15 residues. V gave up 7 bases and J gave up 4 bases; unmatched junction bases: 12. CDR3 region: CASKQLTTGSTEAFF. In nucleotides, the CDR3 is TGTGCCAGCAAACAGCTCACGACAGGGAGCACTGAAGCTTTCTTT.

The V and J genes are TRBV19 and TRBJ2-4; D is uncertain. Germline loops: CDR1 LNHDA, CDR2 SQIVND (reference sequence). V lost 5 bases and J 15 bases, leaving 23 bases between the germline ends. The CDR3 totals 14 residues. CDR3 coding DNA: TGTGCCAGTAGTGGAAAGGAACGGACCGCCGTTCGGTACTTC. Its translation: CASSGKERTAVRYF.

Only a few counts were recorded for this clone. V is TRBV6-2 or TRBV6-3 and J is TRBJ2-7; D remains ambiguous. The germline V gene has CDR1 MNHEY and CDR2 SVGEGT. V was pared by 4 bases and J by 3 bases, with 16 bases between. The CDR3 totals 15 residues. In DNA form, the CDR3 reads TGTGCCAGCAGTTCTGCTGGGATTGGTCGCTACGAGCAGTACTTC. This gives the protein CASSSAGIGRYEQYF.

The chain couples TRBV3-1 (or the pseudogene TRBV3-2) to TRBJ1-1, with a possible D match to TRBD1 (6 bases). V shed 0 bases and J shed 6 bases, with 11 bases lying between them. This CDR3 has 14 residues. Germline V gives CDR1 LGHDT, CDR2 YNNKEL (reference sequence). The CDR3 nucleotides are TGTGCCAGCAGCCAAGATCCCGGGGGCCCTGAAGCTTTCTTT. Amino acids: CASSQDPGGPEAFF.

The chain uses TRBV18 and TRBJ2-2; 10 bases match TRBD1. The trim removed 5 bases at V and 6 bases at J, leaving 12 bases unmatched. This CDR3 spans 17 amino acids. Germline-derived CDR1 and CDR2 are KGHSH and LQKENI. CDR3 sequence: CASSETPGTGEPGELFF. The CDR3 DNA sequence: TGTGCCAGCTCAGAAACCCCCGGGACAGGGGAACCCGGGGAGCTGTTTTTT.

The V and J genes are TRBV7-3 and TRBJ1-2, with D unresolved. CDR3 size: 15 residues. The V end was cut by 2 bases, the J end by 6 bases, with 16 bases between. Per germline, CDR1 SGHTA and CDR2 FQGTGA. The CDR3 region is CASSLLRRAPDGYTF. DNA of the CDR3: TGTGCCAGCAGCTTACTAAGAAGGGCGCCCGATGGCTACACCTTC.

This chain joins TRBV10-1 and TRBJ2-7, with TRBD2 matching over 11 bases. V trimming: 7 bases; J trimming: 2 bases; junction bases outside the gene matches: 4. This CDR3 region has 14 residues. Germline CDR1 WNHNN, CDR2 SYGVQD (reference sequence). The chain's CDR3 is CASNRLAGTYEQYF. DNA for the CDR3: TGCGCCAGCAATAGACTAGCGGGGACCTACGAGCAGTACTTC.

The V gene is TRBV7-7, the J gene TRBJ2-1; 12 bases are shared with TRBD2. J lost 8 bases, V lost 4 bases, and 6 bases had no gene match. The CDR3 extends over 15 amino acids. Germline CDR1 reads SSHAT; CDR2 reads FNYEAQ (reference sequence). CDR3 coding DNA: TGTGCCAGCAGCTCGACTAGCGGGAGAGGGGATGAGCAGTTCTTC. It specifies CASSSTSGRGDEQFF.

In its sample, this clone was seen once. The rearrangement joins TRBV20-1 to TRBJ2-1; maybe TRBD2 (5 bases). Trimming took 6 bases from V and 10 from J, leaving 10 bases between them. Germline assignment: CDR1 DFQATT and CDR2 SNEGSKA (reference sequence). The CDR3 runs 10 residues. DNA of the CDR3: TGCAGTGCGGAGCGGAACGAGCAGTTCTTC. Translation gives CSAERNEQFF.

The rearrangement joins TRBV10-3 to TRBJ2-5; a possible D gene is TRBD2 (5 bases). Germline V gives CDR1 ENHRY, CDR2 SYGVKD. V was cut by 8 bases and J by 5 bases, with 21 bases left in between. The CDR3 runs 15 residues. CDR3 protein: CAIGRASGSGETQYF. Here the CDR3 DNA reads TGTGCCATCGGGCGGGCGTCCGGGTCGGGGGAGACCCAGTACTTC.

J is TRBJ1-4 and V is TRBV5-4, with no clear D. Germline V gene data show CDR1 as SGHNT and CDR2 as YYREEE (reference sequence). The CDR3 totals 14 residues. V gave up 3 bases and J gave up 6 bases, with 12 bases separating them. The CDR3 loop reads CASSSPGEDEKLFF. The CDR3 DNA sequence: TGTGCCAGCAGCTCCCCAGGCGAGGATGAAAAACTGTTTTTT. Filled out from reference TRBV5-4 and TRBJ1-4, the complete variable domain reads ETGVTQSPTHLIKTRGQQVTLRCSSQSGHNTVSWYQQALGQGPQFIFQYYREEENGRGNFPPRFSGLQFPNYSSELNVNALELDDSALYLCASSSPGEDEKLFFGSGTQLSVL.

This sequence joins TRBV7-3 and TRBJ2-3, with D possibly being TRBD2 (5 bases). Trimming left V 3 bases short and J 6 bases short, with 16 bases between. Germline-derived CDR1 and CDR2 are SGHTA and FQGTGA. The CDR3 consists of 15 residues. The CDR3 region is CASSLGPTNLDTQYF. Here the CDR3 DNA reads TGTGCCAGCAGCTTGGGTCCGACTAACTTGGATACGCAGTATTTT.

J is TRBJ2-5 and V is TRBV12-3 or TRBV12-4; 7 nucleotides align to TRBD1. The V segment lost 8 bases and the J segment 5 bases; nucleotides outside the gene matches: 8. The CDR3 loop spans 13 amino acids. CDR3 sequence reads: CASRQGMLETQYF. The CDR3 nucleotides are TGTGCCAGCCGACAGGGTATGTTGGAGACCCAGTACTTC.

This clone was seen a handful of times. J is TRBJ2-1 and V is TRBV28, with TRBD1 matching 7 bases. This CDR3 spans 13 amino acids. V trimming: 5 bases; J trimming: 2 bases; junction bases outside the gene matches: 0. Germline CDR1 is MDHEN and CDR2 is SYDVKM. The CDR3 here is CASSTGAYNEQFF. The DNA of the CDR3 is TGTGCCAGCAGTACAGGGGCCTACAATGAGCAGTTCTTC. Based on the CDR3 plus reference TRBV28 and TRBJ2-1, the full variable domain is DVKVTQSSRYLVKRTGEKVFLECVQDMDHENMFWYRQDPGLGLRLIYFSYDVKMKEKGDIPEGYSVSREKKERFSLILESASTNQTSMYLCASSTGAYNEQFFGPGTRLTVL.

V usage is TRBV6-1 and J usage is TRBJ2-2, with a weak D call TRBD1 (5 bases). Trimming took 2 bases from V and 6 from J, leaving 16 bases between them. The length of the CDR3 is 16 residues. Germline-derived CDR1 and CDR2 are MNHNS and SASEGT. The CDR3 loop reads CASSEWQGSRAGELFF. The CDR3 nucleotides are TGTGCCAGCAGTGAATGGCAGGGAAGTAGGGCCGGGGAGCTGTTTTTT.

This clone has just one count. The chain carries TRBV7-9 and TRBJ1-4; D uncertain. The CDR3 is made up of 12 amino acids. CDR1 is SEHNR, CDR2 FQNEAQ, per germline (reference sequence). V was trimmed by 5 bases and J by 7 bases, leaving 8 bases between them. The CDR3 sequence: CASSAIGEKLFF. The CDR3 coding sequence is TGTGCCAGCAGCGCCATCGGTGAAAAACTGTTTTTT.

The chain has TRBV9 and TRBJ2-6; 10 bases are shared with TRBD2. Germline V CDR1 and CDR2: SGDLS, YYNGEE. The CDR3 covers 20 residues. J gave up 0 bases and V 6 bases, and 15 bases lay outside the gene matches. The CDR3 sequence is CASTLGGASGRFSGANVLTF. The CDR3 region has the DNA TGTGCCAGCACCCTGGGGGGGGCTAGCGGGAGATTCTCTGGGGCCAACGTCCTGACTTTC.

The DNA for the CDR3 is TGTGCCAGCAGCCCCCTTAGGACTAGATTGGGGACAGATACGCAGTATTTT. Translation: CASSPLRTRLGTDTQYF. V is TRBV3-1 (or the pseudogene TRBV3-2) and J is TRBJ2-3; TRBD2 agrees at 7 bases. V lost 4 bases to trimming and J lost 3 bases; unmatched junction nucleotides: 13. CDR3 length: 17 residues. From germline, CDR1 is LGHDT and CDR2 YNNKEL (reference sequence).

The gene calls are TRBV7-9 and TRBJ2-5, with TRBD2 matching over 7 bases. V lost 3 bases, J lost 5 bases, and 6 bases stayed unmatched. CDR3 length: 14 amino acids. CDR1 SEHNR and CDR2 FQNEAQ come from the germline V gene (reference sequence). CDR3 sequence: CASSFFRGGETQYF. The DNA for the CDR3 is TGTGCCAGCAGCTTCTTTAGGGGAGGGGAGACCCAGTACTTC.

For the CDR3, the DNA is TGCAGCGTCCTCCGGGACAGGGGTGGAAACACCATATATTTT. The encoded protein is CSVLRDRGGNTIYF. The chain combines TRBV29-1 with TRBJ1-3, with 10 positions matching TRBD1. There are 14 residues in the CDR3. Germline V gene sequence: CDR1 SQVTM, CDR2 ANQGSEA. The V gene end was trimmed by 6 bases and the J gene end by 3 bases; junction bases not matched to a gene: 5.

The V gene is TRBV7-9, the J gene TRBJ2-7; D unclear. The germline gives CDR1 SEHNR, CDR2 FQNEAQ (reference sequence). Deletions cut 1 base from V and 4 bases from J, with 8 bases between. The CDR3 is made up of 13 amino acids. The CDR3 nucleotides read TGTGCCAGCAGCTTAGGAAGCGTTTACGAGCAGTACTTC. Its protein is CASSLGSVYEQYF.

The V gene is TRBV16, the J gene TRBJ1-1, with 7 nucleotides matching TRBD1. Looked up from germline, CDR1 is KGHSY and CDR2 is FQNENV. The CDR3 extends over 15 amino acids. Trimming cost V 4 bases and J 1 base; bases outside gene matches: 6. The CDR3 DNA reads TGTGCCAGCAGCCCCACGAGACAGGGGAACACTGAAGCTTTCTTT. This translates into CASSPTRQGNTEAFF.

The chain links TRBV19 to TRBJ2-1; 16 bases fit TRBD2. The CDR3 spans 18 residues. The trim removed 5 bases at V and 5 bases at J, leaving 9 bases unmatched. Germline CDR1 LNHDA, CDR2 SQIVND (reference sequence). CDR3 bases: TGTGCCAGTAGTTTCCAGGGGACTAGCGGGAGGGCCCACAATGAGCAGTTCTTC. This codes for CASSFQGTSGRAHNEQFF. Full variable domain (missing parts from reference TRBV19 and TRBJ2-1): DGGITQSPKYLFRKEGQNVTLSCEQNLNHDAMYWYRQDPGQGLRLIYYSQIVNDFQKGDIAEGYSVSREKKESFPLTVTSAQKNPTAFYLCASSFQGTSGRAHNEQFFGPGTRLTVL.

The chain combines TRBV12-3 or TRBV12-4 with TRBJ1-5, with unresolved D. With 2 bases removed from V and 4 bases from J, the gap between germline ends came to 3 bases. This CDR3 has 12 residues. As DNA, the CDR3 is TGTGCCAGCAGTTTAAAAAATCAGCCCCAGCATTTT. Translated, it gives CASSLKNQPQHF.

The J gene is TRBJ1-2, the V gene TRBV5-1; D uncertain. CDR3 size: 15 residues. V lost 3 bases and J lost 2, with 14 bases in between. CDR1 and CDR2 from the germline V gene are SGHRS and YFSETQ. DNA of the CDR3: TGCGCCAGCAGCTCAGGAGACACCCGAAACTATGGCTACACCTTC. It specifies CASSSGDTRNYGYTF.